This T cell receptor (beta chain) was obtained from a study of beta chain features in type 1 diabetes. Study conclusions and caveats: Type 1 diabetes patients had moderately but significantly shorter TCRB CDR3s in all four CD4+ subsets.

The investigators reverse transcribed all of the isolated RNA, so they sequenced expressed TCRB transcripts. Profiled with immunoSEQ multiplex PCR; TCRdb holds only in-frame clones, not every one. Here the sample spans 250,000 or so clones, 20% being singletons. Remarks on this clone: Its specificity is unknown.

Germline CDR1 is ENHRY and CDR2 is SYGVKD. This CDR3 is built from 13 residues. The V end lost 7 bases, the J end lost 1 base, and 8 bases lay between the germline ends. The J gene is TRBJ1-5, the V gene TRBV10-3, with a tentative D call TRBD1 (6 bases). The source is a woman between 35 and 50 years old with type 1 diabetes. The specimen was naive CD4+ T cells from blood. In DNA, the CDR3 is TGTGCCATCACTCAGGGGAGCAATCAGCCCCAGCATTTT. Translating it yields CAITQGSNQPQHF.